Described below is a single T cell receptor (beta chain) sequence and its context. Its specificity is not known. This specimen belongs to a study of T cells in Graves' hyperthyroidism and ophthalmopathy. The CDR3 sequence is 15 residues long. The V segment lost 4 bases and the J segment 6 bases; nucleotides outside the gene matches: 6. Germline CDR1 LNHDA, CDR2 SQIVND (reference sequence). Findings of the study overall: Most thyroid clonotypes with frequency above 0.001 were detected in blood.

TCR beta CDR3 region amplification was performed from RNA transcripts. Carried out on the TCR CDR3, a first-round RT-PCR used the HTBI primer set. TCRdb re-called the multiplex PCR reads with MiXCR, one entry per CDR3 protein. The profile shows around 500,000 distinct CDR3 sequences, about 16% of them singletons. This TCR came from a woman aged 25 to 39 with Graves' ophthalmopathy. V and J are TRBV19 and TRBJ2-1, with 10 nucleotides matching TRBD1. Sequencing input: blood. The CDR3 DNA sequence: TGTGCCAGTAGTACGCCGGGACAGGGGATCAATGAGCAGTTCTTC. This gives the protein CASSTPGQGINEQFF.